This T cell receptor (beta chain) was captured by sequencing in a study of cytomegalovirus exposure and HLA in healthy donors. Study-wide results and limits: Confirmation in vitro established that a few CMV-associated chains were specific for CMV antigens.

This CDR3 region has 14 residues. Germline V CDR1 and CDR2: ENHRY, SYGVKD. With 2 bases clipped from V and 8 bases from J, the junction kept 8 bases outside the gene matches. The PCR contained 60 Vbeta and 13 Jbeta primers. Some clones are missing from TCRdb's copy, which holds only in-frame ones; the method was immunoSEQ multiplex PCR. The sample includes about 170,000 clones, roughly 80% of them seen just once. As to this clone: Its antigen is not identified.

The sequenced material came from PBMCs. The receptor's source is a male donor in good health and CMV-seronegative. V and J are TRBV10-3 and TRBJ1-2, with TRBD1 matching over 7 bases. The CDR3, as DNA: TGTGCCATCAGTGAGGTTGGGACAGTATGGGGCTACACCTTC. It specifies CAISEVGTVWGYTF.